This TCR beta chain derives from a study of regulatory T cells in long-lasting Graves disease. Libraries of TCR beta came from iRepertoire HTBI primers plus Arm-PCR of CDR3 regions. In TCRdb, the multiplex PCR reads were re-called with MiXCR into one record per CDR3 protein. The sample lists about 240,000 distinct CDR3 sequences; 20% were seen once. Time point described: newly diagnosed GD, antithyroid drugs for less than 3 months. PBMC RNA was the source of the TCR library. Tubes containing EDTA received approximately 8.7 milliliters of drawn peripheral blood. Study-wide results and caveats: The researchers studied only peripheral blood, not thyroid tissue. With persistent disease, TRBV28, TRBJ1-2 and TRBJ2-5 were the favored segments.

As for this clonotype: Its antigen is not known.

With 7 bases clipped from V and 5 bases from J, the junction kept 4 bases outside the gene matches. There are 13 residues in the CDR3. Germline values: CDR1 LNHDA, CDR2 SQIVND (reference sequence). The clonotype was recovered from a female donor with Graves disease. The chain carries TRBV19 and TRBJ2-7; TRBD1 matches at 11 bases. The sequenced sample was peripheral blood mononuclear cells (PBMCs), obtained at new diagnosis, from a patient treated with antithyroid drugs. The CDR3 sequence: CASTPDRGHEQYF. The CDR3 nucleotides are TGTGCCAGTACCCCGGACAGGGGGCACGAGCAGTACTTC. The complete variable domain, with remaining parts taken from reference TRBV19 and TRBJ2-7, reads DGGITQSPKYLFRKEGQNVTLSCEQNLNHDAMYWYRQDPGQGLRLIYYSQIVNDFQKGDIAEGYSVSREKKESFPLTVTSAQKNPTAFYLCASTPDRGHEQYFGPGTRLTVT.